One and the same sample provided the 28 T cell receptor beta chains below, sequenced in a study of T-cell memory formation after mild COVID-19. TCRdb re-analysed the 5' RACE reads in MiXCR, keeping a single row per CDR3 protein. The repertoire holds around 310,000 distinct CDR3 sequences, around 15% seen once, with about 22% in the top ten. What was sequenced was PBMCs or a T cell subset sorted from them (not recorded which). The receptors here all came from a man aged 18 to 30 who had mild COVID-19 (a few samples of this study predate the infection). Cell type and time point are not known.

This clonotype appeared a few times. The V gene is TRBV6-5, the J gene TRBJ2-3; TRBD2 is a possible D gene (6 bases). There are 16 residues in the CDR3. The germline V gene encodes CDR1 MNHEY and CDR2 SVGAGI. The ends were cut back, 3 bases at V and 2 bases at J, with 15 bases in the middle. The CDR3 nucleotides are TGTGCCAGCAGTTATTCCGGGGGACTCCCCACAGATACGCAGTATTTT. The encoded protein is CASSYSGGLPTDTQYF.

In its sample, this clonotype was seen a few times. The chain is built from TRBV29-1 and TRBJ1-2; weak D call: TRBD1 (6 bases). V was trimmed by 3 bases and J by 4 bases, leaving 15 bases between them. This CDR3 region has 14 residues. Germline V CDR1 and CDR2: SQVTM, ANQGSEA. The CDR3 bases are TGCAGCGTTGAGCAACTCAGGGGTTCCTATGGCTACACCTTC. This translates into CSVEQLRGSYGYTF.

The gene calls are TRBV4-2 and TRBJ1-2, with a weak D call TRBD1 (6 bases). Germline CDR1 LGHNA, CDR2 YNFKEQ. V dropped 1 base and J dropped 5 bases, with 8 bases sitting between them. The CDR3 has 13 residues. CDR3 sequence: CASSQGTEYGYTF. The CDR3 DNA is TGTGCCAGCAGCCAAGGGACAGAATATGGCTACACCTTC.

The DNA for the CDR3 is TGTGCCAGCAGTTTATTCCGCTATGGCTACACCTTC. Amino acids: CASSLFRYGYTF. V and J are TRBV28 and TRBJ1-2, with D unresolved. Trimming took 1 base from V and 4 from J, leaving 4 bases between them. Germline V gene sequence: CDR1 MDHEN, CDR2 SYDVKM. CDR3 size: 12 residues.

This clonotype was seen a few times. CDR3 sequence (DNA): TGTGCCAGCAGCCTCGGTCAGGGCCCCTCCTACGAGCAGTACGTC. Encoded protein: CASSLGQGPSYEQYV. The V and J genes are TRBV7-8 and TRBJ2-7, with D possibly matching TRBD1 (5 bases). Trimming took 5 bases from V and 0 from J, leaving 14 bases between them. The CDR3 contains 15 residues. The germline CDR1 and CDR2 sequences are SGHVS and FQNEAQ.

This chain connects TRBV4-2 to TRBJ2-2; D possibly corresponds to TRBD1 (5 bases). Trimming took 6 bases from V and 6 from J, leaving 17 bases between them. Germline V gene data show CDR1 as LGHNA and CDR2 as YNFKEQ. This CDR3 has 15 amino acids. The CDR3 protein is CASRGDSPYAGELFF. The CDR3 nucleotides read TGTGCCAGCAGGGGCGACAGCCCCTACGCCGGGGAGCTGTTTTTT.

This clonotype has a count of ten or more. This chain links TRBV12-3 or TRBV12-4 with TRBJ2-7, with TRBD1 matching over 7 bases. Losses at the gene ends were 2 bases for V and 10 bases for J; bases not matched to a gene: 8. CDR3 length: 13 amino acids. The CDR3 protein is CASSLRRTGQQYV. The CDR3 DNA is TGTGCCAGCAGTTTAAGGCGGACAGGCCAACAGTACGTC.

CDR3 in DNA: TGCAGTGCTAGAAACACGGGCACCGGGGAGCTGTTTTTT. Translating gives CSARNTGTGELFF. V gene TRBV20-1 combines with J gene TRBJ2-2; D remains ambiguous. The CDR3 runs to 13 residues. V gave up 2 bases and J gave up 4 bases, with 8 bases separating them. Germline V CDR1 and CDR2: DFQATT, SNEGSKA (reference sequence).

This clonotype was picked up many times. CDR3 residues: CASSQDPFGQQYF. In DNA form, the CDR3 reads TGCGCCAGCAGCCAAGATCCCTTCGGGCAGCAGTACTTC. V and J are TRBV4-1 and TRBJ2-7; D gene unclear. The CDR3 runs 13 residues. Trimming pared 0 bases from V and 8 bases from J, leaving 11 bases between. Germline loops: CDR1 MGHRA, CDR2 YSYEKL.

The CDR3 nucleotides read TGTGCCAGCAGCCCCCTAGGAGGGGGCGACTACGAGCAGTACTTC. Its translation is CASSPLGGGDYEQYF. The rearrangement joins TRBV7-9 to TRBJ2-7, with D perhaps TRBD1 (7 bases). Germline lookup yields CDR1 SEHNR and CDR2 FQNEAQ (reference sequence). This CDR3 has 15 residues. The V end was cut by 5 bases, the J end by 3 bases, with 17 bases between.

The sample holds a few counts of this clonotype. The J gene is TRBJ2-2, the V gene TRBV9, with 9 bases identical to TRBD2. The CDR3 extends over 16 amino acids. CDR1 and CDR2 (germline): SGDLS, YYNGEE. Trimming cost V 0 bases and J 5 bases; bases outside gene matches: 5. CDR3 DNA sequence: TGTGCCAGCAGCGTAGATCTAGCGGGGAAGACCGGGGAGCTGTTTTTT. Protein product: CASSVDLAGKTGELFF.

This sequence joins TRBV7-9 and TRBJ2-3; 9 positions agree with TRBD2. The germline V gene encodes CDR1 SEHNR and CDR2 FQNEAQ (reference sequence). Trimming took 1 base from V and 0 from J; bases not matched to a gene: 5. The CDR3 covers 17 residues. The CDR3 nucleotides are TGTGCCAGCAGCTTAGTAGTCGCGGGGGGGAGCACAGATACGCAGTATTTT. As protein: CASSLVVAGGSTDTQYF.

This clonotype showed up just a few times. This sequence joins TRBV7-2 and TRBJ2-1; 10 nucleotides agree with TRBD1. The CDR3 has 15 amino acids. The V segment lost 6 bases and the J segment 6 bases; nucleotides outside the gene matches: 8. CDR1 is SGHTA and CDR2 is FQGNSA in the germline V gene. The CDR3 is CASRAGTGAFNEQFF. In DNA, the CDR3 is TGTGCCAGCAGGGCCGGGACAGGGGCCTTCAATGAGCAGTTCTTC.

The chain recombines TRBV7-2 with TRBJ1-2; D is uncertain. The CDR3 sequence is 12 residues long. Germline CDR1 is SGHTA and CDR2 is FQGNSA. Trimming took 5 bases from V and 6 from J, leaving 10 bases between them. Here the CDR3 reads CASSPQQNGYTF. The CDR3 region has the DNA TGTGCCAGCAGCCCTCAGCAGAATGGCTACACCTTC.

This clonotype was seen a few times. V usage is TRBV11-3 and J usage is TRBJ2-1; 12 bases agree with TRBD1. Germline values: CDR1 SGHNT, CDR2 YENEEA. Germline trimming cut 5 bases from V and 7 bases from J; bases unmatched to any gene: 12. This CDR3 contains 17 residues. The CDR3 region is CASSPGTGGRGWNEQFF. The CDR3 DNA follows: TGTGCCAGCAGCCCGGGGACAGGGGGCAGGGGATGGAATGAGCAGTTCTTC. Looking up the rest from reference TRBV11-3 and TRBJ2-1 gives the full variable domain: EAGVVQSPRYKIIEKKQPVAFWCNPISGHNTLYWYLQNLGQGPELLIRYENEEAVDDSQLPKDRFSAERLKGVDSTLKIQPAELGDSAVYLCASSPGTGGRGWNEQFFGPGTRLTVL.

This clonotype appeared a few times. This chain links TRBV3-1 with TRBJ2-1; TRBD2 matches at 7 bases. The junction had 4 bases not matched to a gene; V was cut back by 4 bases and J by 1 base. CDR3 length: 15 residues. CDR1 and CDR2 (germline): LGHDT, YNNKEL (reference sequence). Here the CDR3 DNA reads TGTGCCAGCAGCCCGGCGGGGGAGTCCTACAATGAGCAGTTCTTC. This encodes CASSPAGESYNEQFF.

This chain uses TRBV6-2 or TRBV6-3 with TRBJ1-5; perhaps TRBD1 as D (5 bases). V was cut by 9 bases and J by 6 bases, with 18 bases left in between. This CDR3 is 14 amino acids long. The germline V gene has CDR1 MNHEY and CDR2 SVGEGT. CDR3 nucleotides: TGTGCCAGTAGACAGCGCCTCGGGGGTCAGCCCCAGCATTTT. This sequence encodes CASRQRLGGQPQHF.

The CDR3 sequence is CASSHLGVGETQYF. CDR3 DNA: TGTGCCAGCAGCCACCTCGGGGTCGGTGAGACCCAGTACTTC. This chain connects TRBV14 to TRBJ2-5; possible D gene TRBD2, 5 bases. Trimming removed 3 bases at V and 5 bases at J, with 13 bases between. The CDR3 sequence is 14 residues long. In germline, CDR1 is SGHDN, CDR2 FVKESK.

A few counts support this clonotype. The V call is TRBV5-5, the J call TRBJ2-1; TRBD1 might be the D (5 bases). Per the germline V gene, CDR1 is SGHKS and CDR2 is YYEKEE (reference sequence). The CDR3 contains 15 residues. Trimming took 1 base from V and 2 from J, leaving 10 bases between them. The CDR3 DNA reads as TGTGCCAGCAGCTTGTGGCAGGGAACCTACAATGAGCAGTTCTTC. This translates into CASSLWQGTYNEQFF.

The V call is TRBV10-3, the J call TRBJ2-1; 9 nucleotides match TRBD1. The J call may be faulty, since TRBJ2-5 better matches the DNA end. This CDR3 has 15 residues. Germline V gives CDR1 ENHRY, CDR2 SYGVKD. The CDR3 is CAIREDRGIQETQYF. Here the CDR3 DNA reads TGTGCCATCAGGGAGGACAGGGGAATCCAAGAGACCCAGTACTTC.

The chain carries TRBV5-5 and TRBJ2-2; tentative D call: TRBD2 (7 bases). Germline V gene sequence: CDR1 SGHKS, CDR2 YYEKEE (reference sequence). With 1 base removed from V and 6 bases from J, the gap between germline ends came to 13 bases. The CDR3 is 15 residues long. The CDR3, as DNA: TGTGCCAGCAGCTTGCCGCGGGGGCTCGCCGGGGAGCTGTTTTTT. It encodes CASSLPRGLAGELFF.

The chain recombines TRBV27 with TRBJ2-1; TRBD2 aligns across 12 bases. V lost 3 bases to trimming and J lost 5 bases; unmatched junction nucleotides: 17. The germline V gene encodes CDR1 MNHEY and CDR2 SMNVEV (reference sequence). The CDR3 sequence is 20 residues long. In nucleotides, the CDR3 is TGTGCCAGCAGTTTCCTTCTCTTGACTAGCGGGGGCCCGTTCAACAATGAGCAGTTCTTC. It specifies CASSFLLLTSGGPFNNEQFF.

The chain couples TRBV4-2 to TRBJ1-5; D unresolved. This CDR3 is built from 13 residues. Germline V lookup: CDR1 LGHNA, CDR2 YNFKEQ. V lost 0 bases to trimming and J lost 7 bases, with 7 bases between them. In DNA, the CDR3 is TGTGCCAGCAGCCAAGAGCGCGAACAGCCCCAGCATTTT. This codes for CASSQEREQPQHF.

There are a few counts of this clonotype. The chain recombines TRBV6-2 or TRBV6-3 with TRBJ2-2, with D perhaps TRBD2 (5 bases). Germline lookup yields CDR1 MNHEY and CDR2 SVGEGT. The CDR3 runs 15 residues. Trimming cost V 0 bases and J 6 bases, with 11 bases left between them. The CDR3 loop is CASSYSSTSSGELFF. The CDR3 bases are TGTGCCAGCAGTTACTCGTCCACTAGTTCCGGGGAGCTGTTTTTT.

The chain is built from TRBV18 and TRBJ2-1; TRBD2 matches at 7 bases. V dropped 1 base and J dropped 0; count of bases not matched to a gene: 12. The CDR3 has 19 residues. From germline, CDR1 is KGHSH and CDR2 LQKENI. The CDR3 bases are TGTGCCAGCTCACCACTTGATTCTTTCGGGGGGAGCTCCTACAATGAGCAGTTCTTC. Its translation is CASSPLDSFGGSSYNEQFF.

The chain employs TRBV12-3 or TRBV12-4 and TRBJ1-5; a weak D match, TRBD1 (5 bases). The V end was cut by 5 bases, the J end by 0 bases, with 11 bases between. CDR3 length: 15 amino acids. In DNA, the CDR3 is TGTGCCAGCAGTCGGGACGGTTTTAGCAATCAGCCCCAGCATTTT. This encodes CASSRDGFSNQPQHF.

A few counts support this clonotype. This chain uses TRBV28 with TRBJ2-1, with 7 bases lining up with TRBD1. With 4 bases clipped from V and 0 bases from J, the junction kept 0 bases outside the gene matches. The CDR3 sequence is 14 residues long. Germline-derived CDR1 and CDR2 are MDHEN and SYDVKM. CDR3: CASSWDSSYNEQFF. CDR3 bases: TGTGCCAGCAGTTGGGACAGCTCCTACAATGAGCAGTTCTTC.

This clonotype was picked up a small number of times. CDR3 sequence: CASSPHNSPLHF. The CDR3 nucleotides are TGTGCCAGCAGCCCCCATAATTCACCCCTCCACTTT. This chain joins TRBV12-3 or TRBV12-4 and TRBJ1-6; no definite D call. CDR3 size: 12 residues. V lost 6 bases and J 5 bases, leaving 5 bases between the germline ends.